Below, one T cell receptor beta chain is given with its context. This entry belongs to a study of blood T cell repertoires in COVID-19. Germline V gives CDR1 SQVTM, CDR2 ANQGSEA. CDR3 length equals 15 residues. V dropped 4 bases and J dropped 4; count of bases not matched to a gene: 6. Original methodology: Researchers report that nucleated cell counts were estimated from reference gene primer amplification. The assay was immunoSEQ multiplex PCR, and TCRdb's table has in-frame clones only and misses some. D and trimming come from the DNA, and the V and J calls and clone size come from that table. This repertoire shows roughly 220,000 clones, less than 90% found once; its top ten account for 6.8%.

This clonotype was sampled from a woman between 40 and 55 years old who had recovered from COVID-19. J is TRBJ2-1 and V is TRBV29-1; 11 bases are shared with TRBD2. Material: PBMCs or T cells enriched from blood (not recorded which). This chain's CDR3 is CSVVGSSGRYNEQFF. The CDR3 coding sequence is TGCAGCGTTGTCGGGTCTAGCGGGAGGTACAATGAGCAGTTCTTC.